This is a list of T cell receptor beta chains from one sample in a study of CD8+ T cells in alopecia areata. Using immunoSEQ multiplex PCR, the repertoire was profiled, and TCRdb retains in-frame clones only, with some absent. The repertoire holds 120,000 to 150,000 clones, with roughly 44% as singletons. The sample comprised CD4+ T cells sorted from blood. The origin of the receptors is a human donor with alopecia areata. The CDR3 runs from the conserved cysteine through the conserved F or W. A D gene is named only where the DNA matches it firmly.

. | TRBJ1-2 | TRBV29-1 | CSVGFRQARGYTF
TRBD1 | TRBJ2-7 | TRBV29-1 | CSVGTGMRYEQYF
. | TRBJ1-1 | TRBV29-1 | CSVRQTLYTEAFF
TRBD1 | TRBJ2-5 | TRBV5-1 | CASSPGGQLTQYF
TRBD1 | TRBJ1-1 | TRBV27 | CASRKQGVTWENTEAFF
TRBD1 | TRBJ2-7 | TRBV6-7 | CASTLDRDLYEQYF
. | TRBJ2-1 | TRBV5-1 | CASSFGPGAYNEQFF
. | TRBJ1-1 | TRBV5-1 | CASTSDPGTEAFF
TRBD1 | TRBJ2-2 | TRBV7-9 | CASRPKPQGATGELFF
. | TRBJ2-7 | TRBV9 | CASSVGSMSYEQYF
. | TRBJ2-5 | TRBV18 | CASTLTGIQETQYF
TRBD2 | TRBJ2-1 | TRBV29-1 | CSVDTSGVYNEQFF
. | TRBJ1-1 | TRBV5-1 | CASSLEPGAAAEAFF
. | TRBJ2-7 | TRBV23-1 | CASGSGADSYEQYF
. | TRBJ2-5 | TRBV28 | CASSLWGGETQYF
TRBD2 | TRBJ2-7 | TRBV7-3 | CASSLGGLAGFEQYF
. | TRBJ2-7 | TRBV21-1 | CASSKVRGYEQYF
. | TRBJ2-2 | TRBV29-1 | CSVTPGTGELFF
TRBD1 | TRBJ1-1 | TRBV4-2 | CASSQEAGQVNTEAFF
. | TRBJ2-3 | TRBV14 | CASSLTGDTQYF
. | TRBJ1-1 | TRBV7-9 | CASSSEMSTEAFF
. | TRBJ2-3 | TRBV7-3 | CASSSQGPDTQYF
. | TRBJ2-6 | TRBV9 | CASSVNGANVLTF
TRBD2 | TRBJ2-3 | TRBV5-1 | CASSPRLAGVPDTQYF
. | TRBJ2-6 | TRBV19 | CASSIGQKANVLTF
TRBD2 | TRBJ2-6 | TRBV28 | CATREGSGANVLTF
TRBD2 | TRBJ2-6 | TRBV29-1 | CSVLSGSSGANVLTF
. | TRBJ1-1 | TRBV11-2 | CASSLFPGRTLNTEAFF
TRBD1 | TRBJ1-1 | TRBV7-9 | CASSPPGQGTPEAFF
. | TRBJ2-5 | TRBV11-2 | CASSLPAGMQGGETQYF
TRBD2 | TRBJ2-1 | TRBV4-1 | CASTSQREILGEQFF
TRBD2 | TRBJ2-4 | TRBV29-1 | CSVAPRLLAGVPGAKNIQYF
. | TRBJ2-1 | TRBV5-1 | CASREGSYNEQFF